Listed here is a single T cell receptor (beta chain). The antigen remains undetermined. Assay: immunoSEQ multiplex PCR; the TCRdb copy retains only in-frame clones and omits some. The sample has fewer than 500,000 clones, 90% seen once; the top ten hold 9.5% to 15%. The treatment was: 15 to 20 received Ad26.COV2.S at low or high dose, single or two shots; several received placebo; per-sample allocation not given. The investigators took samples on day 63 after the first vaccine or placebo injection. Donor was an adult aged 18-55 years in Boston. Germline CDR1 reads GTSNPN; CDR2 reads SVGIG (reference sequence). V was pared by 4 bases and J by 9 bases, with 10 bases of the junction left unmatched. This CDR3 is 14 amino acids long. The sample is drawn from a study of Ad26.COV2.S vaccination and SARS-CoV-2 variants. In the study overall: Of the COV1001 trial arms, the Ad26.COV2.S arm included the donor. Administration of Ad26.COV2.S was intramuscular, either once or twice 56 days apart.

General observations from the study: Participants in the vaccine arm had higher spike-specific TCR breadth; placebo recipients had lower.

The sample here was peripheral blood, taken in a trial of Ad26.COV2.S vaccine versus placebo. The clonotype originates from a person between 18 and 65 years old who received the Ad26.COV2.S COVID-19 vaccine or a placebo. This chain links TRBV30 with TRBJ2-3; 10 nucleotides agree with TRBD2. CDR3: CAWTGLADEGTQYF. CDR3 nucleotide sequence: TGTGCCTGGACTGGACTAGCGGACGAGGGAACGCAGTATTTT. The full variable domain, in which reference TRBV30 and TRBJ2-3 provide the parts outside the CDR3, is SQTIHQWPATLVQPVGSPLSLECTVEGTSNPNLYWYRQAAGRGLQLLFYSVGIGQISSEVPQNLSASRPQDRQFILSSKKLLLSDSGFYLCAWTGLADEGTQYFGPGTRLTVL.